These 11 T cell receptor beta chains were sequenced from one sample in a study of shared clonotypes between healthy human individuals. TCRdb's table, derived via immunoSEQ multiplex PCR, lists solely in-frame clones and lacks some. The top ten clones hold more than 1.5% of a sample with under 750,000 clones, about two thirds of them seen once. Sequenced material: memory CD4+ T cells sorted from blood. Subset defined: CD45RA-negative fraction. These receptors were collected from a woman aged 25 to 45 in good health.

The chain combines TRBV2 with TRBJ2-4; 9 positions agree with TRBD2. V dropped 2 bases and J dropped 4; count of bases not matched to a gene: 6. Germline loops: CDR1 SNHLY, CDR2 FYNNEI. The CDR3 is 16 amino acids. This chain's CDR3 is CASSELAGAIKNIQYF. The CDR3 DNA sequence: TGTGCCAGCAGTGAATTAGCGGGAGCGATAAAAAACATTCAGTACTTC.

V gene TRBV27 combines with J gene TRBJ2-1; TRBD2 matches 9 bases. CDR1 is MNHEY, CDR2 SMNVEV, per germline (reference sequence). V lost 6 bases, J lost 8 bases, and 14 bases stayed unmatched. The CDR3 loop spans 16 amino acids. CDR3 nucleotides: TGTGCCAGCAGGAAGGGGTCTAGCGGGATCATCGATGAGCAGTTCTTC. It is translated as CASRKGSSGIIDEQFF.

This clone was found many times. The chain joins TRBV7-8 to TRBJ1-2; 10 nucleotides align to TRBD1. This CDR3 region has 16 residues. Losses at the gene ends were 5 bases for V and 0 bases for J; bases not matched to a gene: 6. CDR1 is SGHVS and CDR2 is FQNEAQ in the germline V gene. Here the CDR3 DNA reads TGTGCCAGCAGCGAAGACAGGGGGCGACCTAACTATGGCTACACCTTC. Its protein is CASSEDRGRPNYGYTF.

The V call is TRBV5-5, the J call TRBJ2-7; D remains unclear. Trimming removed 4 bases at V and 2 bases at J, with 10 bases between. This CDR3 contains 13 residues. Per the germline V gene, CDR1 is SGHKS and CDR2 is YYEKEE (reference sequence). The CDR3 sequence: CASSPTTAYEQYF. CDR3 DNA: TGTGCCAGCAGCCCGACAACAGCCTACGAGCAGTACTTC. Filled out from reference TRBV5-5 and TRBJ2-7, the complete variable domain reads DAGVTQSPTHLIKTRGQQVTLRCSPISGHKSVSWYQQVLGQGPQFIFQYYEKEERGRGNFPDRFSARQFPNYSSELNVNALLLGDSALYLCASSPTTAYEQYFGPGTRLTVT.

The chain is built from TRBV27 and TRBJ1-2, with TRBD1 as a possible D gene (5 bases). The germline V gene encodes CDR1 MNHEY and CDR2 SMNVEV (reference sequence). The V end was cut by 3 bases, the J end by 2 bases, with 13 bases between. The CDR3 is 15 residues long. For the CDR3, the DNA is TGTGCCAGCAGTTTTGTGGGGGGAGTCAACTATGGCTACACCTTC. Translation gives CASSFVGGVNYGYTF.

The CDR3 spells CASSHPEGGGKEKLFF. The CDR3 nucleotides are TGTGCCAGCAGCCACCCCGAGGGAGGGGGCAAGGAAAAACTGTTTTTT. J is TRBJ1-4 and V is TRBV4-2, with 7 bases lining up with TRBD1. The CDR3 contains 16 residues. Germline CDR1 and CDR2: LGHNA and YNFKEQ. With 3 bases clipped from V and 8 bases from J, the junction kept 12 bases outside the gene matches.

The V gene is TRBV27, the J gene TRBJ1-5, with 7 bases matching TRBD1. The CDR3 has 16 amino acids. The germline CDR1 and CDR2 sequences are MNHEY and SMNVEV (reference sequence). The V gene end was trimmed by 6 bases and the J gene end by 3 bases; junction bases not matched to a gene: 11. CDR3 protein: CASRPYRTGLNQPQHF. The CDR3 DNA sequence: TGTGCCAGCAGACCTTATAGGACAGGTCTCAATCAGCCCCAGCATTTT.

This clone was detected once. One end of the junction fails to match germline, which may point to a read error. The chain links TRBV7-8 to TRBJ2-1, with TRBD2 matching over 12 bases. The CDR3 sequence is 15 residues long. The V gene's germline CDR1 is SGHVS and CDR2 FQNEAQ. The CDR3 region is CASSLAGGRGSEQFF. In DNA, the CDR3 is TGTGCCAGCAGCCTAGCGGGAGGGCGGGGGAGTGAGCAGTTCTTC.

The chain carries TRBV15 and TRBJ2-1; 8 nucleotides line up with TRBD2. This CDR3 has 15 amino acids. Germline assignment: CDR1 LNHNV and CDR2 YYDKDF (reference sequence). The V gene end was trimmed by 3 bases and the J gene end by 12 bases; junction bases not matched to a gene: 13. The CDR3 DNA follows: TGTGCCACCAGCAGGGAGCGGGAGTTCTGGGAAGGGCAGTTCTTC. The encoded protein is CATSREREFWEGQFF.

The chain uses TRBV7-9 and TRBJ1-1; D gene unclear. V lost 5 bases to trimming and J lost 0 bases, with 7 bases between them. This CDR3 comprises 13 residues. Germline V gene data show CDR1 as SEHNR and CDR2 as FQNEAQ (reference sequence). CDR3 bases: TGTGCCAGCAGCCAAACCCTGAACACTGAAGCTTTCTTT. It specifies CASSQTLNTEAFF. Supplemented by reference TRBV7-9 and TRBJ1-1, the full variable domain reads DTGVSQNPRHKITKRGQNVTFRCDPISEHNRLYWYRQTLGQGPEFLTYFQNEAQLEKSRLLSDRFSAERPKGSFSTLEIQRTEQGDSAMYLCASSQTLNTEAFFGQGTRLTVV.

The V and J genes are TRBV10-3 and TRBJ2-2; D is perhaps TRBD1 (5 bases). This CDR3 comprises 16 residues. From germline, CDR1 is ENHRY and CDR2 SYGVKD. V was shortened by 1 base and J by 0 bases, with 9 bases between the two germline ends. CDR3 nucleotides: TGTGCCATCAGTGAGTGGGTGACAGCGAACACCGGGGAGCTGTTTTTT. Protein sequence: CAISEWVTANTGELFF.